This TCR beta chain is drawn from a study of T cell responses to AZD1222 COVID-19 vaccine. General study results and limits: Nearly half of spike-specific TCRs reportedly target unmutated variant regions. A mostly white British donor set with more females was recruited, and clonal diversity was possibly underestimated.

Produced via immunoSEQ multiplex PCR; TCRdb's table is partial and in-frame only. The table has some 200,000 clones, approximately 93% seen once; the top ten hold about 3.5%. Germline assignment: CDR1 SGHTA and CDR2 FQGNSA. The CDR3 sequence is 12 residues long. V shed 6 bases, J shed 12 bases, and the junction held 8 bases outside the gene matches. Both about-4-week and about-12-week second-dose recipients were combined. Of note for this clone: Its specificity is not known.

The sequence was obtained from an adult who received the AZD1222 COVID-19 vaccine. Sequencing used peripheral blood, obtained 28 days after the second AZD1222 dose. The V gene is TRBV7-2, the J gene TRBJ2-1; TRBD1 matches at 7 bases. CDR3 sequence (DNA): TGTGCCAGCAGTTTAACAGGGGCACTGCAGTTCTTC. Protein sequence: CASSLTGALQFF.